Given below is one T cell receptor beta chain in context. The data were produced by immunoSEQ multiplex PCR, yet TCRdb's version contains in-frame clones alone and is incomplete. The repertoire holds some 16,000 clones, roughly four fifths seen once, with 17% in the top ten. The V and J ends lost 7 bases and 1 base respectively, with 10 bases between them. CDR1 is LNHDA and CDR2 is SQIVND in the germline V gene (reference sequence). The CDR3 spans 13 residues. The data stem from a study of T cell changes during pregnancy in multiple sclerosis. The sequencing here drew on CD8+ T cells from peripheral blood mononuclear cells, taken after pregnancy. This rearrangement joins TRBV19 to TRBJ1-1; no clear D gene. This receptor was identified in a female donor in good health, enrolled as a control in a pregnancy study. The DNA for the CDR3 is TGTGCCAGTACACGGATAGCGAACACTGAAGCTTTCTTT. Its protein is CASTRIANTEAFF.